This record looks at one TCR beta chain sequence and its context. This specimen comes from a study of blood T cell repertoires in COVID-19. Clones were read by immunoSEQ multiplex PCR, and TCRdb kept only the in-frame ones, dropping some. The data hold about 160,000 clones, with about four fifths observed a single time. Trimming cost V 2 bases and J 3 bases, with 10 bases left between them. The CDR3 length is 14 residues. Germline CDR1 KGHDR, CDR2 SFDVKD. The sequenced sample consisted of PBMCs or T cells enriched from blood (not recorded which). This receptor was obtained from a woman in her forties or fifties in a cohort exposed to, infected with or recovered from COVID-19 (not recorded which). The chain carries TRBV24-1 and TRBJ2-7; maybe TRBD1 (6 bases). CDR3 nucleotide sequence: TGTGCCACCAGTGATTCCGGACAGATCTACGAGCAGTACTTC. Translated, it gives CATSDSGQIYEQYF.